This TCR beta chain comes out of a study of T-cell memory formation after mild COVID-19. Whole-study findings and limits: There were some responding clones in pre-infection memory, which suggested that cross-reactive memory had joined.

One entry per CDR3 protein results from TCRdb running MiXCR on the 5' RACE reads. Of fewer than 35,000 distinct CDR3 sequences in the sample, about 16% were seen once. The CDR3 is made up of 15 amino acids. Germline loops: CDR1 SNHLY, CDR2 FYNNEI. Trimming cost V 5 bases and J 0 bases, with 12 bases left between them. This clonotype has ten or more counts. What it binds is not known. The V and J genes are TRBV2 and TRBJ2-3; possible D gene TRBD2, 6 bases. The receptor was derived from an adult who had mild COVID-19 (a few samples of this study predate the infection). Cell type and time point are not known. The source material was PBMCs or a T cell subset sorted from them (not recorded which). The CDR3 region has the DNA TGTGCCAGCAGTTTAGCGGTCCCTAGCACAGATACGCAGTATTTT. Amino acid sequence: CASSLAVPSTDTQYF.